This T cell receptor (beta chain) was identified in a study of CD8 T cells in ankylosing spondylitis. Study-wide points: A TCR beta motif made of about 8 highly homologous variants seemed typical of ankylosing spondylitis blood.

TCRdb analysed the 5' RACE reads with MiXCR anew, one entry per CDR3 protein. The sample carries under 450,000 distinct CDR3 sequences, approximately 22% recorded once. Only a few counts were recorded for this clonotype. Its specificity is not known. The V end lost 1 base, the J end lost 0 bases, and 9 bases lay between the germline ends. The germline CDR1 and CDR2 sequences are SEHNR and FQNEAQ (reference sequence). The CDR3 has 15 amino acids. The chain is built from TRBV7-9 and TRBJ2-5, with a possible D match to TRBD2 (6 bases). The sequence came from a male donor with ankylosing spondylitis or in good health (not recorded which). The sample consisted of blood, either unsorted or a sorted T cell fraction (not recorded which). The CDR3 nucleotides read TGTGCCAGCAGCTTAGGCCCTAGCGACCAAGAGACCCAGTACTTC. It specifies CASSLGPSDQETQYF.